This TCR beta chain appears in the sequencing data of a study of cytomegalovirus exposure and HLA in healthy donors. Whole-study context: Both the roughly 120 validation repertoires and the 600 to 750 first-cohort repertoires used the same platform, as reported by a later analysis. The study's findings and limits: Rare TCR sequences predominated, though certain public TCRs were found in many donors.

The study drew the donors from its approximately 120-subject validation cohort, separate from the approximately 670-subject first cohort. This CDR3 comprises 13 residues. Germline V gene sequence: CDR1 SGDLS, CDR2 YYNGEE. Trimming left V 0 bases short and J 1 base short, with 4 bases between. Clones were read by immunoSEQ multiplex PCR, and TCRdb kept only the in-frame ones, dropping some. The data show around 70,000 clones, 90% to 95% seen once. A remark on this clone: Its antigen is undetermined.

The sequence came from a man aged 18 to 30 in good health and CMV-seronegative. The chain is built from TRBV9 and TRBJ1-1; D gene uncertain. Sequencing used PBMCs. DNA for the CDR3: TGTGCCAGCAGCGTAGCGGGGAACACTGAAGCTTTCTTT. This encodes CASSVAGNTEAFF.